This TCR beta chain was recovered during a study of radiation and T cells in renal cell carcinoma (dated by TCRdb to the early 2020s). Regarding the study in general: Samples were obtained from a clinical trial, in which 15 Gy stereotactic body radiation therapy was delivered to primary renal cell carcinomas and nephrectomy was performed 4 weeks later. In total, more than 50 samples underwent TCR beta sequencing: 25 or so tumors plus 27 peripheral blood samples. A total of over 4 million unique CDR3 nucleotide sequences, encoding 2.5 million to 3 million unique CDR3 amino acid sequences, were found across all 55 or so samples. General study outcomes and caveats: An increase in top tumor clonotypes in blood was observed from baseline to 2 weeks post-radiation, followed by contraction by 4 weeks, which was taken to suggest transient expansion of tumor-resident clones. Because pretreatment tumor biopsies were not available, the baseline intratumoral presence of clonotypes could not be determined. Effects of radiation dose or scheduling on the TCR repertoire could not be addressed with the single-armed trial design. Dynamics of the blood repertoire were not tracked past 4 weeks after treatment.

A word on this clone: The antigen this receptor binds is unknown. No much larger clonotype is one base removed from it; base qualities were not supplied.

Its CDR3 holds 16 amino acids, cysteine through phenylalanine. Here the CDR3 DNA is all that survives: 48 bases in frame from base 1. Sequences MDHEN (CDR1) and SYDVKM (CDR2) are obtained from the germline V gene. V is pared back by 6 bases and J by 3 bases, with 21 bases lying between the germline termini. Following the manufacturer's recommendations, the immunoSEQ kit was used to generate TCR beta libraries from genomic DNA. Library preparation used a first multiplex PCR with proprietary primers, then a second PCR adding unique barcodes, with bead cleanups after each round. A kit-provided positive control reaction and a negative control reaction were included in every sample batch. The final libraries were assessed on an Agilent 4200 TapeStation D1000 ScreenTape, pooled by volume, and quantified by qPCR. An Illumina NextSeq500 fitted with a MidOutput 150-cycle cartridge performed the sequencing, running 156 Read1 cycles and 15 Index1 cycles with the kit's custom primers. The pooled library was loaded at roughly 1 pM, and roughly 18% PhiX control was spiked in. Concerning the study's data processing: The vendor-processed data were analyzed in R, and a clonotype was defined as all T cells that share the same CDR3 nucleotide sequence. For clone abundance analyses, frequencies were normalized to the 10,000 most abundant clones in each sample. Public T cell clones, averaging fewer than five per sample, were removed before analysis. Tumor-enriched and baseline blood-enriched clonotypes were defined by at least a 32-fold difference in abundance between compartments. A beta-binomial differential abundance model was used to identify clonotypes that were expanded or contracted between blood time points. Tumor-blood repertoire similarity was measured with the Baroni-Urbani and Buser coefficient, and groups were compared using two-tailed Wilcoxon tests in R. Drawn from immuneACCESS, this table holds only the in-frame rearrangements with V and J called that TCRdb kept. Clones are partly lost; checked studies trace under half to an unresolved V gene and leave the rest unexplained. V and J calls plus clone size are reproduced from that table; the DNA served to infer D and trimming. The sample table lists 100,000 to 150,000 clones, roughly four fifths of them with a count of one. The ten largest clones capture approximately 2% of the sample.

The meaning of the sample's time point label: blood 2 weeks post-SBRT. According to the study, the label for this sample's treatment or condition signals: 15 Gy SBRT to primary tumor, nephrectomy 4 weeks later. To follow tumor-enriched clonotypes, peripheral blood was collected serially from radiation-treated patients at baseline and again at 2 weeks and 4 weeks after SBRT. All patients had renal cell carcinoma with clear cell pathology. Genomic DNA for TCR sequencing was prepared using the QIAamp DNA Blood Mini Kit (Qiagen). The analyses included only samples that passed all quality control checks.

Sequenced material: blood, taken from a patient whose treatment included radiotherapy and nephrectomy. Here the chain combines TRBV28 and TRBJ2-7; D gene: possibly TRBD1, on 8 matching bases. The source is an older woman with renal cell carcinoma. The CDR3 amino acid sequence is: CASSPTGGGNHYEQYF. The DNA sequence is given as TGTGCCAGCAGCCCCACAGGGGGGGGAAATCACTACGAGCAGTACTTC.